This entry is about one T cell receptor beta chain. Its antigen remains undetermined. The input lacks base qualities; no much larger clone sits a single base away. A total of roughly 31 patients with locally advanced or metastatic urothelial carcinoma, treated at Memorial Sloan Kettering on a trial protocol, made up the cohort. Peripheral blood mononuclear cells were collected pretreatment and during treatment, with between 1 and 8 total time points per patient. The Qiagen DNeasy Blood extraction kit was used to purify genomic DNA from total PBMCs and tumor samples. PBMCs were collected pretreatment and during treatment, and were isolated and stored as previously described. Each PCR received spiked-in synthetic TCR analog templates so that absolute template abundance could be estimated from read counts. Using the immunoSEQ assay, TCRbeta CDR3 regions were amplified from genomic DNA with bias-controlled V and J gene primers. Rearranged TCRbeta segments were sequenced at approximately 20X coverage. Under the source paper's analysis protocol: Sequencing errors were corrected by clustering and CDR3s were annotated against IMGT to assign V, D and J genes. Downstream analyses used only productive TCRbeta rearrangements, leaving out any out-of-frame or stop-codon sequences. Clonality was computed as one minus Shannon entropy normalized by the log of the number of unique productive sequences. Clones differing between time points or between blood and tumor were identified using Fisher's exact test with Benjamini-Hochberg correction, with an adjusted p below 0.01 applied as the threshold. Not all clones reach the TCRdb copy of this immuneACCESS table, which keeps in-frame sequences only. Checked studies attribute under half of the gap to unresolved V genes and leave the rest unexplained. That table is the source of V, J and clone size, and D and trimming were worked out from the DNA. The sample includes 40,000 or so clones, with 82% observed a single time. The top ten hold 3.5% of the sample.

The CDR3 holds 15 amino acids from the cysteine to the phenylalanine. This entry keeps only the CDR3 DNA: 45 bases, framed from base 1. The germline V gene encodes CDR1 SGHNT and CDR2 YYREEE (reference sequence). V is trimmed back by 5 bases and J by 1 base, and the junction contains 7 bases that no gene match accounts for. The data belong to a study of PD-L1 blockade in urothelial cancer (dated by TCRdb to about 2017). Regarding the study in general: Every patient began therapy in about 2014 and was given atezolizumab 1,200 mg intravenously every 3 weeks. About 90% of the roughly 29 patients were identified as males with urothelial cancer of bladder origin, and a prior smoking history was reported by 18 of 29 patients. Patients had an ECOG performance status of 0 or 1 and had received between 0 and 3 prior chemotherapy regimens. Blood samples were analyzed 3 weeks after the start of treatment (second dose) and 6 weeks after the start of treatment. Blood samples gave median yields of roughly 150,000 T cells and more than 80,000 unique TCRs, along with a median clonality of roughly 0.08. The study was an exploratory multi-omic analysis of somatic, immune and clinical correlates of response to PD-L1 blockade with atezolizumab in urothelial cancer. Pretreatment tumor samples and matched peripheral blood, collected serially before and after atezolizumab treatment, underwent TCR sequencing. Durable clinical benefit was defined as a progression-free survival longer than 6 months, and TCR features were additionally tested against progression-free survival and overall survival. In the same patients, whole exome sequencing and RNA sequencing of pretreatment tumors were performed in addition to TCR sequencing. Durable clinical benefit was achieved by nine patients and was not achieved by 20 patients. Pretreatment blood TCR-seq was available for about 28 patients, at least one posttreatment blood collection was obtained for 25 or so patients, and tumor TCR-seq was available for 25 or so patients. General findings and caveats noted by the study authors: Greater expansion of tumor-associated TCR clones in peripheral blood 3 weeks after the start of treatment was observed in patients with durable benefit (n ≈ 22, p = 0.022). Because the sample size was small (n of about 27) and many exploratory analyses were performed, the results are intended to be hypothesis-generating. A pretreatment peripheral blood TCR clonality below the median was linked to improved progression-free and overall survival.

The sequencing here drew on PBMCs, taken around atezolizumab (anti-PD-L1) treatment. This sequence was found in a man aged 65 to 79 with urothelial cancer. The sequence is built from TRBV5-4 and TRBJ2-7, and TRBD1 aligns with 9 junction nucleotides. The DNA is TGTGCCAGCAGTTACGACAGGGGGGTTTCCTACGAGCAGTACTTC. This gives the protein CASSYDRGVSYEQYF. Outside the CDR3, residues come from the reference TRBV5-4 and TRBJ2-7 proteins, so the full variable domain is: ETGVTQSPTHLIKTRGQQVTLRCSSQSGHNTVSWYQQALGQGPQFIFQYYREEENGRGNFPPRFSGLQFPNYSSELNVNALELDDSALYLCASSYDRGVSYEQYFGPGTRLTVT.